A selection of T cell receptor beta chains follows, all from one sample in a study of cytomegalovirus exposure and HLA in healthy donors. Using immunoSEQ multiplex PCR, the repertoire was profiled, and TCRdb retains in-frame clones only, with some absent. Of 85,000 to 100,000 clones listed, more than 70% are singletons. What was sequenced was PBMCs. Receptors were obtained from a woman in her forties in good health and CMV-seronegative. Each CDR3 is given with its conserved first and last residue. A D gene is named only where the DNA matches it firmly. Not every row has a clone size; where given, it reads once, few, many or a size class.

>TRBJ2-2|-|-|TRBV29-1
CSVGSGVQGGELFF
TGCAGCGTTGGGTCAGGGGTACAAGGCGGGGAGCTGTTTTTT
>TRBJ2-2|once|TRBD1|TRBV25-1
CASTGTGNTGELFF
TGTGCCAGCACAGGGACAGGGAACACCGGGGAGCTGTTTTTT
>TRBJ1-2|-|-|TRBV6-1
CASSENALLGEGGYTF
TGTGCCAGCAGTGAAAACGCGTTATTGGGAGAAGGCGGCTACACCTTC
>TRBJ1-1|-|-|TRBV5-4
CASSSPGGATEAFF
TGTGCCAGCAGCTCCCCTGGCGGGGCCACTGAAGCTTTCTTT
>TRBJ1-1|-|-|TRBV29-1
CSSNNMNTEAFF
TGCAGCTCTAATAATATGAACACTGAAGCTTTCTTT
>TRBJ1-2|-|-|TRBV18
CASSPFGRYGYTF
TGTGCCAGCTCACCCTTTGGCCGATATGGCTACACCTTC
>TRBJ2-1|-|-|TRBV5-4
CASSLGAAQFF
TGTGCCAGCAGCTTGGGGGCCGCACAGTTCTTC
>TRBJ2-3|-|TRBD2|TRBV6-6
CASSYLAGGPGTQYF
TGTGCCAGCAGTTACCTAGCGGGGGGCCCGGGGACGCAGTATTTT
>TRBJ2-3|many|-|TRBV6-4
CASSEGGEADTQYF
TGTGCCAGCAGTGAAGGCGGGGAGGCAGATACGCAGTATTTT
>TRBJ1-5|once|-|TRBV19
CASSIAPYSNQPQHF
TGTGCCAGTAGTATTGCTCCCTATAGCAATCAGCCCCAGCATTTT
>TRBJ1-5|-|-|TRBV4-1
CASSQDIRTTAQPQHF
TGCGCCAGCAGCCAAGATATTCGAACTACTGCTCAGCCCCAGCATTTT
>TRBJ2-5|-|-|TRBV4-2
CASSQDPQGAETQYF
TGTGCCAGCAGCCAAGATCCCCAGGGCGCGGAGACCCAGTACTTC
>TRBJ2-5|-|-|TRBV6-4
CASTVDTQTKLETQYF
TGTGCCAGCACCGTCGATACCCAAACCAAGCTCGAGACCCAGTACTTC
>TRBJ1-2|once|-|TRBV7-8
CASSLASYYGYTF
TGTGCCAGCAGCTTAGCCTCCTACTATGGCTACACCTTC
>TRBJ1-2|once|TRBD1|TRBV6-1
CASSEIGTATNYGYTF
TGTGCCAGCAGTGAGATTGGGACAGCGACTAACTATGGCTACACCTTC
>TRBJ1-1|-|-|TRBV30
CACTRGVETEAFF
TGTGCCTGTACCCGGGGGGTTGAGACTGAAGCTTTCTTT
>TRBJ2-3|-|TRBD2|TRBV4-2
CASRPAGLAGTDTQYF
TGTGCCAGCAGACCCGCTGGACTAGCGGGCACAGATACGCAGTATTTT
>TRBJ1-5|-|TRBD1|TRBV29-1
CSVGGGYGNQPQHF
TGCAGCGTAGGAGGGGGCTATGGCAATCAGCCCCAGCATTTT
>TRBJ2-2|-|TRBD2|TRBV29-1
CSVGAGAGVTGELFF
TGCAGCGTTGGAGCGGGAGCGGGAGTTACCGGGGAGCTGTTTTTT
>TRBJ2-1|-|-|TRBV30
CAWSSAGVGNEQFF
TGTGCCTGGTCATCCGCAGGGGTCGGGAATGAGCAGTTCTTC
>TRBJ2-2|-|-|TRBV5-1
CASSLAGQGNTGELFF
TGCGCCAGCAGCTTGGCCGGGCAGGGGAACACCGGGGAGCTGTTTTTT
>TRBJ1-2|once|-|TRBV6-5
CASRSGLTNYGYTF
TGTGCCAGCAGGTCGGGACTGACTAACTATGGCTACACCTTC
>TRBJ2-7|-|TRBD2|TRBV19
CASSPSGVYEQYF
TGTGCCAGTAGCCCTAGCGGGGTATACGAGCAGTACTTC
>TRBJ1-1|-|-|TRBV5-1
CASSLAMTGVNTEAFF
TGCGCCAGCAGCTTGGCAATGACAGGAGTGAACACTGAAGCTTTCTTT
>TRBJ2-7|-|TRBD1|TRBV7-2
CASSKTGASYEQYF
TGTGCCAGCAGTAAGACAGGGGCCTCCTACGAGCAGTACTTC
>TRBJ1-5|-|-|TRBV7-9
CASSLSSAEPQHF
TGTGCCAGCAGCTTATCATCCGCGGAGCCCCAGCATTTT
>TRBJ1-2|-|TRBD1|TRBV4-1
CASSPTGTGEVGGYTF
TGCGCCAGCAGTCCCACCGGGACAGGGGAAGTAGGTGGCTACACCTTC
>TRBJ2-3|-|-|TRBV7-3
CASSYSPTSVDTQYF
TGTGCCAGCAGCTACTCTCCGACAAGTGTAGATACGCAGTATTTT
>TRBJ1-4|-|-|TRBV12-5
CASGLSATNEKLFF
TGTGCTAGTGGTTTGTCCGCAACTAATGAAAAACTGTTTTTT
>TRBJ2-7|-|TRBD1|TRBV11-2
CASSLDVWSSGQGAYEQYF
TGTGCCAGCAGCTTAGATGTGTGGAGTTCGGGACAGGGGGCCTACGAGCAGTACTTC
>TRBJ1-3|few|-|TRBV4-1
CASSRGGLILSGNTIYF
TGCGCCAGCAGCCGCGGGGGCCTCATCCTCTCTGGAAACACCATATATTTT
>TRBJ1-6|-|TRBD1|TRBV28
CASRLQGSSYNSPLHF
TGTGCCAGCAGATTACAGGGGAGCTCCTATAATTCACCCCTCCACTTT
>TRBJ1-5|-|TRBD1|TRBV19
CASSTTGGAQPQHF
TGTGCCAGTAGTACAACAGGGGGAGCTCAGCCCCAGCATTTT
>TRBJ1-3|-|-|TRBV27
CASSSGRGSGNTIYF
TGTGCCAGCAGTTCCGGCCGGGGCTCTGGAAACACCATATATTTT
>TRBJ1-4|-|-|TRBV5-5
CASSSLGVTTNEKLFF
TGTGCCAGCAGTTCTCTCGGGGTGACAACTAATGAAAAACTGTTTTTT
>TRBJ1-6|-|-|TRBV7-3
CASSSGGNSPLHF
TGTGCCAGCAGCTCGGGGGGGAATTCACCCCTCCACTTT
>TRBJ2-1|-|TRBD2|TRBV10-3
CAISESGAGRDNEQFF
TGTGCCATCAGTGAGTCTGGGGCAGGGAGGGACAATGAGCAGTTCTTC
>TRBJ2-2|-|TRBD1|TRBV7-7
CASSPGTGNTGELFF
TGTGCCAGCAGCCCCGGGACAGGGAACACCGGGGAGCTGTTTTTT
>TRBJ1-5|-|-|TRBV5-4
CASSWQGSNQPQHF
TGTGCCAGCAGCTGGCAGGGTAGCAATCAGCCCCAGCATTTT
>TRBJ1-5|-|-|TRBV4-3
CASSQDLSQPQHF
TGCGCCAGCAGCCAAGATCTAAGTCAGCCCCAGCATTTT
>TRBJ2-7|-|-|TRBV2
CATLSPEEGHEQYF
TGTGCCACTCTAAGCCCTGAGGAGGGTCACGAGCAGTACTTC
>TRBJ1-2|-|-|TRBV5-6
CASSLSQGYYGYTF
TGTGCCAGCAGCTTGAGTCAGGGTTACTATGGCTACACCTTC
>TRBJ1-5|-|-|TRBV9
CASSPGRENQPQHF
TGTGCCAGCAGCCCAGGACGGGAAAATCAGCCCCAGCATTTT
>TRBJ1-5|-|-|TRBV27
CASSSAPNSNQPQHF
TGTGCCAGCAGTTCCGCCCCTAATAGCAATCAGCCCCAGCATTTT
>TRBJ2-1|-|-|TRBV27
CASRTGFNEQFF
TGTGCCAGTAGAACAGGGTTCAATGAGCAGTTCTTC
>TRBJ2-1|-|-|TRBV7-3
CASSLGSGSYNEQFF
TGTGCCAGCAGCTTAGGGTCAGGTTCCTACAATGAGCAGTTCTTC
>TRBJ1-6|few|-|TRBV10-2
CASRATGSGSPLNF
TGCGCCAGCAGAGCTACAGGGTCCGGTTCACCCCTCAACTTT
>TRBJ1-2|-|-|TRBV25-1
CASSENTGIDGYTF
TGTGCCAGCAGTGAGAATACCGGGATCGATGGCTACACCTTC
>TRBJ2-5|few|-|TRBV6-6
CASSSPGVQETQYF
TGTGCCAGCAGTAGCCCGGGGGTCCAAGAGACCCAGTACTTC
>TRBJ1-3|-|-|TRBV30
CAWSAQGNTIYF
TGTGCCTGGAGTGCTCAGGGAAACACCATATATTTT
>TRBJ1-5|-|-|TRBV7-8
CASSFARADSNQPQHF
TGTGCCAGCAGCTTTGCCAGGGCGGATAGCAATCAGCCCCAGCATTTT